This T cell receptor beta chain was observed in a study of T cells after posttransplantation cyclophosphamide. Germline V gene data show CDR1 as PRHDT and CDR2 as FYEKMQ (reference sequence). There are 17 residues in the CDR3. Between the trimmed V and J ends, which lost 2 bases and 8 bases, there was a span of 24 bases. Profiled with immunoSEQ multiplex PCR; TCRdb holds only in-frame clones, not every one. The table shows tens of thousands of clones, with roughly 84% occurring only once. Source material: PBMCs. The receptor comes from a man aged 30-40 years with a blood cancer, CMV-positive, and with a related stem cell donor. The chain recombines TRBV13 with TRBJ1-2; D is uncertain. DNA for the CDR3: TGTGCCAGCAGCTTATTAAGGACGGGGAGGAATTCAGGAGGCTACACCTTC. This sequence encodes CASSLLRTGRNSGGYTF.